This T cell receptor (beta chain) stems from a study of cytomegalovirus exposure and HLA in healthy donors. Overall study findings and caveats: Immune exposure was documented only through CMV serostatus.

The PCR used 60 Vbeta and 13 Jbeta primers. Profiled with immunoSEQ multiplex PCR; TCRdb holds only in-frame clones, not every one. The table lists more than 130,000 clones, around 76% of them singletons. As regards this clone: No antigen is known for it.

The CDR3 contains 16 residues. From germline, CDR1 is MGHDK and CDR2 SYGVNS. The V gene lost 0 bases and the J gene lost 0 bases, with 11 bases spanning the gap. Specimen: PBMCs. This TCR came from a male donor in good health and CMV-seronegative. The chain recombines TRBV25-1 with TRBJ2-5, with TRBD1 as a possible D gene (5 bases). As DNA, the CDR3 is TGTGCCAGCAGTGAATATCCAGGGAACAACCAAGAGACCCAGTACTTC. Protein: CASSEYPGNNQETQYF.